This T cell receptor (beta chain) was recorded in a study of T-cell reconstitution after alpha-beta-depleted transplantation in children. The library targeted TCRbeta and was prepared with unique molecular identifiers. TCRdb re-derived calls from the PCR reads in MiXCR, one entry per CDR3 protein. The sample lists a few hundred thousand distinct CDR3 sequences; about 6.6% were seen once. Unmatched junction bases numbered 11, after V lost 3 bases and J lost 7 bases. CDR3 length: 15 residues. Germline V lookup: CDR1 SGHRS, CDR2 YFSETQ. This clonotype was detected many times. Its cognate antigen is unknown. Study results and limitations: Fresh T-cell production supplied most of the T-cell counts and diversity seen one year after transplant. About two months after transplant, alpha-beta T cells reportedly came from several hundred expanded graft clones. Certain patients had high TCRbeta diversity at day 60, and it came from recipient T cells and thymic progenitors that survived.

The receptor was derived from a boy between 2 and 10 years old with acute lymphoblastic leukemia, due to receive a stem cell transplant. The sequencing here drew on PBMCs, taken before TCRalphabeta/CD19-depleted stem cell transplant. The chain uses TRBV5-1 and TRBJ2-7; 9 nucleotides align to TRBD1. CDR3 loop: CASSWVGQGGEEQYF. The CDR3 nucleotides read TGCGCCAGCAGCTGGGTGGGACAGGGAGGCGAAGAGCAGTACTTC.